Shown below are 3 T cell receptor beta chains from a single sample sequenced in a study of shared clonotypes between healthy human individuals. Measured with immunoSEQ multiplex PCR; TCRdb has only the in-frame clones, and not every one. The table has about a million clones, about 80% seen once; the top ten hold 0.7% to 0.95%. The sample was memory CD4+ T cells from PBMCs. Noted subset: CD45RA-negative fraction. The source of these receptors is a man in his late teens or twenties in good health. Some clones in this sample may be carry-over from other donors' samples.

The CDR3 is CASSPASVSSYNEQFF. CDR3 DNA sequence: TGTGCCAGCTCACCCGCATCCGTGAGCTCCTACAATGAGCAGTTCTTC. The genes are TRBV18 and TRBJ2-1, with D unclear. Germline values: CDR1 KGHSH, CDR2 LQKENI. The CDR3 is 16 amino acids. The V end was cut by 3 bases, the J end by 0 bases, with 12 bases between. Full variable domain (missing parts from reference TRBV18 and TRBJ2-1): NAGVMQNPRHLVRRRGQEARLRCSPMKGHSHVYWYRQLPEEGLKFMVYLQKENIIDESGMPKERFSAEFPKEGPSILRIQQVVRGDSAAYFCASSPASVSSYNEQFFGPGTRLTVL.

The V call is TRBV6-1, the J call TRBJ1-1; D possibly corresponds to TRBD1 (5 bases). CDR1 is MNHNS, CDR2 SASEGT, per germline. The CDR3 extends over 15 amino acids. The V and J ends lost 6 bases and 2 bases respectively, with 16 bases between them. The CDR3 reads CASSATPTVNTEAFF. CDR3 coding DNA: TGTGCCAGCAGCGCTACTCCGACAGTTAACACTGAAGCTTTCTTT.

The chain uses TRBV7-8 and TRBJ2-3, with 7 bases fitting TRBD2. CDR1 and CDR2 (germline): SGHVS, FQNEAQ. Trimming removed 4 bases from V and 4 bases from J; junction bases left unmatched: 8. This CDR3 spans 15 amino acids. The CDR3 protein is CASSSLRGGADTQYF. CDR3 DNA: TGTGCCAGCAGCTCCCTACGTGGGGGGGCAGATACGCAGTATTTT.